This TCR beta chain was captured in a study of healthy donors' naive CD4 and CD8 T cells. The study, taken as a whole, reports: About 13% of CD4/CD8 propensity variance appeared explained by V, J and CDR3 charge.

The CDR3 extends over 16 amino acids. Trimming took off 6 bases at V and 4 bases at J, with 22 bases between the two ends. Looked up from germline, CDR1 is DFQATT and CDR2 is SNEGSKA (reference sequence). Details on this clonotype: The target antigen is unknown.

A linear amplification protocol produced the TCR libraries from about 450 ng of total RNA. TCRdb redid the calling of the reads with MiXCR, one entry per CDR3 protein. Of approximately 180,000 distinct CDR3 sequences in the sample, around 80% were seen once. The chain couples TRBV20-1 to TRBJ2-1; a possible D gene is TRBD1 (5 bases). Input material: naive CD4+ and CD8+ T cells sorted from blood, pooled from several donors. The origin of this receptor is a pool of human donors in good health; the sample pools cells from several healthy donors. The CDR3 nucleotides are TGCAGTGCAGTTTTAGGGGCCGAGGACCTTTACAATGAGCAGTTCTTC. Its protein is CSAVLGAEDLYNEQFF.